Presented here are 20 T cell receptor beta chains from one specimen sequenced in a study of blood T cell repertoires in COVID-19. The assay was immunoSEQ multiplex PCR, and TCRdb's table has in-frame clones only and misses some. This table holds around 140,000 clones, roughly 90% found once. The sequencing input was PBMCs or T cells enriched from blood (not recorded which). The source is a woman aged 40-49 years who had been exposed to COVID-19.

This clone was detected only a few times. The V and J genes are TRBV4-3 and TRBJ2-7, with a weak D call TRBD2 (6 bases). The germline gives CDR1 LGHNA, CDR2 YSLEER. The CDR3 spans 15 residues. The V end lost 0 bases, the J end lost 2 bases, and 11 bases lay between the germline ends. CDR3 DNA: TGCGCCAGCAGCCAAGAGCTGACTAGGACCTACGAGCAGTACTTC. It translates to CASSQELTRTYEQYF.

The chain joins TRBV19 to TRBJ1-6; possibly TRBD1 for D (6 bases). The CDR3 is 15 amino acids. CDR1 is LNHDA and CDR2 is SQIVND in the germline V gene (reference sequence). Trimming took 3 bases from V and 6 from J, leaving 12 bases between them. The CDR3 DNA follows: TGTGCCAGTAGTATCCCGAGCAGGGGTAATTCACCCCTCCACTTT. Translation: CASSIPSRGNSPLHF.

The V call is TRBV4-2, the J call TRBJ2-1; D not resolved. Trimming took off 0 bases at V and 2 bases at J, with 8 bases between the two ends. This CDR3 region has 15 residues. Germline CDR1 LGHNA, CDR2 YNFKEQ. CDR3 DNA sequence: TGTGCCAGCAGCCAAGATAGTCTAGCCTACAATGAGCAGTTCTTC. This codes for CASSQDSLAYNEQFF.

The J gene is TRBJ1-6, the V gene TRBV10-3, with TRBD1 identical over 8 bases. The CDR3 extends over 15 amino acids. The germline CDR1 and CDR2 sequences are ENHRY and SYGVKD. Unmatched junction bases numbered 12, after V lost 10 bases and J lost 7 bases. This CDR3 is CATTDRENYNSPLHF. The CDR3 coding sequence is TGTGCCACCACGGACAGGGAAAACTACAATTCACCCCTCCACTTT.

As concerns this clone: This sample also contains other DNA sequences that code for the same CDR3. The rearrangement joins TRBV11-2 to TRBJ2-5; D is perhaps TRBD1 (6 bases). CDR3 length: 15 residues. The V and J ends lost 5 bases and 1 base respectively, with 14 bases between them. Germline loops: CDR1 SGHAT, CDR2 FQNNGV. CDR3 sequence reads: CASSRNRAVQETQYF. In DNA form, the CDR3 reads TGTGCCAGCAGCCGGAACAGGGCAGTCCAAGAGACCCAGTACTTC.

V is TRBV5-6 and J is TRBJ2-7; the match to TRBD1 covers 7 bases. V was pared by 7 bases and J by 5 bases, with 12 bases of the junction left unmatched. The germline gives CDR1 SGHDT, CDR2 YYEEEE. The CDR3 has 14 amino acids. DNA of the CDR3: TGTGCCAGCGGCCCGACAGGGTTAATGAACGAGCAGTACTTC. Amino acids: CASGPTGLMNEQYF.

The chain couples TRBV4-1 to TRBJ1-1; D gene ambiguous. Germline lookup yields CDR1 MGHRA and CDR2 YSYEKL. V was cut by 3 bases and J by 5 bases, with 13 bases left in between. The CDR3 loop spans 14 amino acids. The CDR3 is CASSQIFYGTEAFF. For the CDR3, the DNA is TGCGCCAGCAGCCAGATTTTCTACGGGACTGAAGCTTTCTTT.

The CDR3 here is CASSIIAGGNQPQHF. CDR3 nucleotide sequence: TGTGCCAGTAGTATAATAGCCGGAGGCAATCAGCCCCAGCATTTT. The chain has TRBV19 and TRBJ1-5; the D is unclear. Trimming took 2 bases from V and 2 from J, leaving 10 bases between them. Germline values: CDR1 LNHDA, CDR2 SQIVND (reference sequence). The CDR3 runs 15 residues.

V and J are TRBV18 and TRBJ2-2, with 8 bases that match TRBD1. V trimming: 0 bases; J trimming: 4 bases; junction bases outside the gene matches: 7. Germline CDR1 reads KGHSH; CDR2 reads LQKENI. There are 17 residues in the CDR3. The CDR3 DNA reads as TGTGCCAGCTCACCACCATCAGGGGGCGTAGGCACCGGGGAGCTGTTTTTT. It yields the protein CASSPPSGGVGTGELFF.

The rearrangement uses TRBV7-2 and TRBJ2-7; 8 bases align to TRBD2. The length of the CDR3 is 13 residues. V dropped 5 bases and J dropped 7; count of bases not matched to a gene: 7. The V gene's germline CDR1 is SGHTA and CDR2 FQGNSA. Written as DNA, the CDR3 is TGTGCCAGCAGCACCGGGGGGGCCGGGGAGCAGTACTTC. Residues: CASSTGGAGEQYF.

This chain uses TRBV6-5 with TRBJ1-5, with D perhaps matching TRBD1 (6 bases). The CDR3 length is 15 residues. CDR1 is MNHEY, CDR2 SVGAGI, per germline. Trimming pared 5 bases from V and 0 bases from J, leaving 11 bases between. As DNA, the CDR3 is TGTGCCAGCAGTCGAAAACAGGGTAGCAATCAGCCCCAGCATTTT. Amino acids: CASSRKQGSNQPQHF.

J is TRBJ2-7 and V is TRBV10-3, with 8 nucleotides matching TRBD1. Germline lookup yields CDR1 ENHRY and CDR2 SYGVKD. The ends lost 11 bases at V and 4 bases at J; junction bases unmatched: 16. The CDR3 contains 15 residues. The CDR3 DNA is TGTGCCTCAAAGGGACAGGTCGATTTTATGTACGAGCAGTACTTC. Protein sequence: CASKGQVDFMYEQYF.

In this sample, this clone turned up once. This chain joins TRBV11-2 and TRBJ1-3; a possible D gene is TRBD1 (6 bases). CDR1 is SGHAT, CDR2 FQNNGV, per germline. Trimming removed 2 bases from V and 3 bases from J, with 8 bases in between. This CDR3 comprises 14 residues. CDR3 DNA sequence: TGTGCCAGCAGCTTAAGACAGGATGGAAACACCATATATTTT. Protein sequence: CASSLRQDGNTIYF.

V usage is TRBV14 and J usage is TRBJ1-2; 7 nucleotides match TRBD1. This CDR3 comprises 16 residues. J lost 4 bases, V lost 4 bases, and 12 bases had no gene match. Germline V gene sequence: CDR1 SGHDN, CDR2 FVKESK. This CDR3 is CASSLRTGSMAYGYTF. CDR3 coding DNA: TGTGCCAGCAGCCTAAGGACAGGCAGCATGGCCTATGGCTACACCTTC.

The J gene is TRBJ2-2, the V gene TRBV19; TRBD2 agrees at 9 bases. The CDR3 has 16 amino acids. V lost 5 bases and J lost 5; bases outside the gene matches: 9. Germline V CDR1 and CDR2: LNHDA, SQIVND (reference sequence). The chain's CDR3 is CASSPGSGSRTGELFF. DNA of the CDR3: TGTGCCAGTAGTCCAGGTAGCGGGAGTCGGACCGGGGAGCTGTTTTTT.

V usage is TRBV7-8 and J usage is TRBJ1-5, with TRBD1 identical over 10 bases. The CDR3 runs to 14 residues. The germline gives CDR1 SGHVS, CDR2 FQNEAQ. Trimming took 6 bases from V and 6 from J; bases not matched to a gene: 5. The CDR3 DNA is TGTGCCAGCAGACCCGACAGGGGGCTTCAGCCCCAGCATTTT. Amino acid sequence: CASRPDRGLQPQHF.

CDR3 nucleotides: TGTGCCAGCGCAGGGGGACTTTACGAGCAGTACTTC. Translated: CASAGGLYEQYF. V and J are TRBV28 and TRBJ2-7; tentatively, D is TRBD1 (7 bases). The CDR3 loop spans 12 amino acids. Trimming took off 8 bases at V and 4 bases at J, with 12 bases between the two ends. Per germline, CDR1 MDHEN and CDR2 SYDVKM.

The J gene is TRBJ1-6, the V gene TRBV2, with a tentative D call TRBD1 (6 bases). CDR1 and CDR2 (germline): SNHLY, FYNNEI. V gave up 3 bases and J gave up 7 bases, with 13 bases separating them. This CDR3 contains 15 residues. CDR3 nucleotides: TGTGCCAGCAGTGAGGGGGCGCTATCAAATTCACCCCTCCACTTT. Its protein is CASSEGALSNSPLHF.

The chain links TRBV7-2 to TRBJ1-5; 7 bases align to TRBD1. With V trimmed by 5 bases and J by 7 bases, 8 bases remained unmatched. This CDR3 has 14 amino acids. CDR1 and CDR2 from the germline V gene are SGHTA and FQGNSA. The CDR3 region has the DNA TGTGCCAGCAGCCCTAGACAGGGCCCGCAGCCCCAGCATTTT. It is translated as CASSPRQGPQPQHF.

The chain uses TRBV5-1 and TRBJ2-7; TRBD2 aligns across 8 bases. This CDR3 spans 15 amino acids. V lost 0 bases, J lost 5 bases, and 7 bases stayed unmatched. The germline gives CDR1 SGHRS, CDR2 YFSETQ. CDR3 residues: CASSLGERESHEQYF. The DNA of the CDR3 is TGCGCCAGCAGCTTGGGGGAGCGGGAGAGTCACGAGCAGTACTTC.